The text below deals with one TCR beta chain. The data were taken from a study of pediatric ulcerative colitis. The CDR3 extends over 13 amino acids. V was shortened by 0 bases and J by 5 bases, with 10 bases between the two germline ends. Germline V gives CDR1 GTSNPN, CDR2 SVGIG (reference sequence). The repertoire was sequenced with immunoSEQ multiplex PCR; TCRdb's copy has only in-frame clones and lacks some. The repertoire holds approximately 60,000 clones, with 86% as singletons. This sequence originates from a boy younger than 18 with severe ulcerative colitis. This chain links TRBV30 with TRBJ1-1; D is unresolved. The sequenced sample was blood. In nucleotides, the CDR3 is TGTGCCTGGAGTGTTCCCCTTTTGACTGAAGCTTTCTTT. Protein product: CAWSVPLLTEAFF.